These T cell receptor beta chains were read from a single sample in a study of cytomegalovirus exposure and HLA in healthy donors. The assay was immunoSEQ multiplex PCR, and TCRdb's table has in-frame clones only and misses some. The data contain about 38,000 clones, approximately 66% of them singletons. Source material: PBMCs. These receptors all come from a man between 45 and 60 years old in good health and CMV-seropositive. The conserved cysteine and the conserved F or W are not part of the CDR3 here. The order of the fields is V gene, J gene, CDR3 length, D gene, CDR3 protein. D genes are given only for firm matches.

V: TRBV18
J: TRBJ1-1
length: 12
D: TRBD1
CDR3: ASSRGTVNTEAF

V: TRBV25-1
J: TRBJ1-5
length: 13
D: .
CDR3: ASSDSAQWNQPQH

V: TRBV18
J: TRBJ2-5
length: 14
D: .
CDR3: ASSPSQGGKRETQY

V: TRBV2
J: TRBJ1-2
length: 11
D: TRBD1
CDR3: ASSATGAGGYT

V: TRBV7-2
J: TRBJ2-1
length: 12
D: TRBD1
CDR3: ASRPRDRVNEQF

V: TRBV7-2
J: TRBJ2-7
length: 12
D: TRBD1
CDR3: ASSSGQGVGEQY

V: TRBV5-6
J: TRBJ1-2
length: 10
D: .
CDR3: ASSLGGDGYT

V: TRBV6-5
J: TRBJ2-7
length: 13
D: TRBD2
CDR3: ASSYSTSGSYEQY

V: TRBV19
J: TRBJ2-7
length: 12
D: TRBD2
CDR3: ASSPRGSSYEQY

V: TRBV2
J: TRBJ2-3
length: 17
D: TRBD2
CDR3: ASTASGGAFGARVDTQY

V: TRBV9
J: TRBJ1-1
length: 11
D: TRBD1
CDR3: ASSVDRGPEAF

V: TRBV7-2
J: TRBJ2-3
length: 14
D: .
CDR3: ASSLLGVTITDTQY

V: TRBV28
J: TRBJ2-7
length: 11
D: .
CDR3: ASSLGGGGEQY

V: TRBV29-1
J: TRBJ2-3
length: 9
D: .
CDR3: SAPTTDTQY

V: TRBV5-1
J: TRBJ2-7
length: 12
D: TRBD1
CDR3: ASSPRTGGYEQY

V: TRBV6-5
J: TRBJ1-4
length: 11
D: .
CDR3: ASSGGANEKLF

V: TRBV5-4
J: TRBJ2-1
length: 12
D: .
CDR3: ASSPTLEYNEQF

V: TRBV28
J: TRBJ1-2
length: 11
D: .
CDR3: ASSQGVAAGYT

V: TRBV6-5
J: TRBJ2-7
length: 13
D: .
CDR3: ASSTTPDSTGEQY

V: TRBV7-6
J: TRBJ2-5
length: 12
D: TRBD1
CDR3: ASSSTGKQETQY